The T cell receptor (beta chain) described here comes from a study of shared clonotypes between healthy human individuals. Whole-study findings and limits: The genetic and exposure-history diversity represented was limited by few donors.

CDR1 and CDR2 (germline): SEHNR, FQNEAQ (reference sequence). V lost 2 bases and J 9 bases, leaving 10 bases between the germline ends. CDR3 length equals 13 residues. This clone was recorded only once. Antigen specificity is unknown. Investigators spread the genomic DNA of each subset evenly over several immunoSEQ plates. Assay used: immunoSEQ multiplex PCR; TCRdb lists only in-frame clones, some missing. This repertoire shows 1,400,000 or so clones, 98% found once; its top ten account for approximately 0.4%. The sample consisted of naive CD4+ T cells sorted from blood. Sample subset: CD45RA+ positively selected. The receptor was derived from a man between 25 and 39 years old in good health. This chain connects TRBV7-9 to TRBJ2-2; D is uncertain. CDR3 nucleotide sequence: TGTGCCAGCAGCTTAATTGGTCTCAGGGAGCTGTTTTTT. This codes for CASSLIGLRELFF.